The 13 T cell receptor beta chains reported below all come from one sample, sequenced in a study of cytomegalovirus exposure and HLA in healthy donors. Primers: 60 Vbeta forward and 13 Jbeta reverse. Assay: immunoSEQ multiplex PCR; the TCRdb copy retains only in-frame clones and omits some. The sample comprises just over 150,000 clones, more than 75% of which are singletons, and approximately 2% rests with the top ten. The sequenced sample consisted of PBMCs. These receptors were taken from a man younger than 30 in good health and CMV-seropositive.

The chain recombines TRBV5-8 with TRBJ2-7; a weak D match, TRBD2 (6 bases). The CDR3 runs 10 residues. Germline V CDR1 and CDR2: SGHTS, YDEGEE. The germline V and J ends were trimmed by 7 bases and 6 bases, with 8 bases remaining between them. This chain's CDR3 is CASGTVEQYF. Here the CDR3 DNA reads TGTGCCAGCGGGACTGTCGAGCAGTACTTC.

The V and J genes are TRBV29-1 and TRBJ1-2; 7 bases agree with TRBD1. Germline assignment: CDR1 SQVTM and CDR2 ANQGSEA. V dropped 0 bases and J dropped 8; count of bases not matched to a gene: 9. The CDR3 is 14 residues long. The CDR3 sequence is CSVEDQGGEYGYTF. The CDR3 DNA follows: TGCAGCGTTGAAGATCAAGGGGGCGAATACGGCTACACCTTC.

As regards this clone: A junction boundary mismatches the germline segment, possibly from a read error. The V call is TRBV9, the J call TRBJ2-6, with TRBD1 as a possible D gene (5 bases). The CDR3 is made up of 15 amino acids. Germline V gene sequence: CDR1 SGDLS, CDR2 YYNGEE. In nucleotides, the CDR3 is TGTGCCAGCAGCGTCTACGGCTCTGGGGCCAACGGCCTGACTTTC. Translating it yields CASSVYGSGANGLTF.

This clone has just a few counts. CDR3 nucleotide sequence: TGCGCCAGCAGCCCCTCGACAGGGGCACTTGATGAAGCTTTCTTT. Its protein is CASSPSTGALDEAFF. The chain is built from TRBV5-1 and TRBJ1-1; 8 nucleotides agree with TRBD1. Losses at the gene ends were 4 bases for V and 7 bases for J; bases not matched to a gene: 12. CDR3 length: 15 residues. CDR1 and CDR2 from the germline V gene are SGHRS and YFSETQ.

The chain recombines TRBV18 with TRBJ1-5; D is possibly TRBD1 (5 bases). V gave up 6 bases and J gave up 0 bases, with 12 bases separating them. CDR1 is KGHSH and CDR2 is LQKENI in the germline V gene. The CDR3 runs to 15 residues. CDR3 sequence reads: CASSNMDTSNQPQHF. CDR3 in DNA: TGTGCCAGCTCCAACATGGACACTAGCAATCAGCCCCAGCATTTT.

The chain has TRBV7-6 and TRBJ2-5; 10 positions match TRBD2. The CDR3 totals 17 residues. Germline V gene sequence: CDR1 SGHVS, CDR2 FNYEAQ. V was clipped by 5 bases and J by 2 bases; unmatched bases: 11. The CDR3 DNA is TGTGCCAGCAGCCCGGCTTCTAGCGGGGGTGGTCAAGAGACCCAGTACTTC. It translates to CASSPASSGGGQETQYF.

This rearrangement joins TRBV30 to TRBJ1-5, with D possibly TRBD1 on 5 matching bases. Germline assignment: CDR1 GTSNPN and CDR2 SVGIG (reference sequence). CDR3 length equals 15 residues. Trimming shortened V by 1 base and J by 1 base, and 11 bases separated the two germline ends. CDR3 residues: CAWSGGRGSNQPQHF. The CDR3 DNA follows: TGTGCCTGGAGTGGGGGTAGGGGAAGCAATCAGCCCCAGCATTTT.

The CDR3 reads CASSLGGGEITDTQYF. DNA of the CDR3: TGTGCCAGCAGCCTAGGGGGGGGCGAGATCACAGATACGCAGTATTTT. The genes are TRBV11-1 and TRBJ2-3; TRBD2 might be the D (7 bases). This CDR3 comprises 16 residues. Germline CDR1 SGHAT, CDR2 FQDESV (reference sequence). V was trimmed by 5 bases and J by 2 bases, leaving 17 bases between them.

Ten or more counts support this clone. The V gene is TRBV11-3, the J gene TRBJ2-1, with TRBD2 matching 7 bases. Unmatched junction bases numbered 6, after V lost 0 bases and J lost 4 bases. The CDR3 consists of 16 residues. Germline V gene lookup returns CDR1 SGHNT and CDR2 YENEEA. In DNA form, the CDR3 reads TGTGCCAGCAGCTTAGACCTAAGCGGGGCATACAATGAGCAGTTCTTC. Amino acids: CASSLDLSGAYNEQFF.

The chain employs TRBV4-1 and TRBJ2-5; D not resolved. The V and J ends lost 0 bases and 7 bases respectively, with 6 bases between them. This CDR3 is 12 amino acids long. Looked up from germline, CDR1 is MGHRA and CDR2 is YSYEKL. CDR3 nucleotide sequence: TGCGCCAGCAGCCAAGACCTGTGGACCCAGTACTTC. Encoded protein: CASSQDLWTQYF.

Concerning this clone itself: An end of the junction does not agree with germline; a read error may underlie this. The chain carries TRBV6-6 and TRBJ2-4; possible D gene TRBD1, 5 bases. The CDR3 has 12 amino acids. CDR1 MNHNY and CDR2 SVGAGI come from the germline V gene (reference sequence). The CDR3: CASSLGLNSQYF. DNA for the CDR3: TGTGCCAGCAGTTTGGGGCTAAACAGTCAGTACTTC.

The rearrangement uses TRBV19 and TRBJ1-5; 9 bases are shared with TRBD1. Germline CDR1 LNHDA, CDR2 SQIVND (reference sequence). The CDR3 length is 16 residues. After removal of 5 bases from V and 6 bases from J, the junction contained 11 bases not matched to a gene. The CDR3, as DNA: TGTGCCAGTAGTGCGTTGGGACAGGGTATCCCTCAGCCCCAGCATTTT. Its translation: CASSALGQGIPQPQHF.

This chain uses TRBV7-9 with TRBJ1-2; D perhaps matches TRBD1 (5 bases). Trimming cost V 6 bases and J 2 bases, with 10 bases left between them. The CDR3 covers 13 residues. Germline CDR1 and CDR2: SEHNR and FQNEAQ (reference sequence). CDR3 nucleotides: TGTGCCAGCAGAATGACAGACAACTATGGCTACACCTTC. Translating it yields CASRMTDNYGYTF.